These T cell receptor beta chains were read from a single sample in a study of blood T cell repertoires in COVID-19. The repertoire was sequenced with immunoSEQ multiplex PCR; TCRdb's copy has only in-frame clones and lacks some. This table holds approximately 190,000 clones, approximately 90% found once. The sequencing input was peripheral blood. Receptor source: a man between 65 and 85 years old with active or convalescent COVID-19. Each CDR3 is given with its conserved first and last residue. The D gene is left open where the match is weak. Size is stated for part of the rows, as once, few or many counts, or as a class when the clone is expanded.

. . TRBJ1-2 TRBV5-5 TGTGCCAGCAGCTTGTCATACGAGGACTACACCTTC CASSLSYEDYTF
. few TRBJ1-6 TRBV7-8 TGTGCCAGCAGCTTATCCCACTTTTCACCCCTCCACTTT CASSLSHFSPLHF
TRBD1 many TRBJ2-1 TRBV27 TGTGCCAGCGGAGGACAGGGCTACAATGAGCAGTTCTTC CASGGQGYNEQFF
. . TRBJ2-1 TRBV9 TGTGCCAGCACGGGGGGGACAGGGAACAATGAGCAGTTCTTC CASTGGTGNNEQFF
TRBD2 . TRBJ2-1 TRBV25-1 TGTGCCAGCAGTGATAGGTCGGGAGGCAGCAATGAGCAGTTCTTC CASSDRSGGSNEQFF
TRBD1 . TRBJ2-7 TRBV30 TGTGCCTGGAGTGAGGGACAGCCCTCCTACGAGCAGTACTTC CAWSEGQPSYEQYF
TRBD1 . TRBJ2-7 TRBV6-6 TGTGCCAGCAGTTACGGACAGGGGTCCTACGAGCAGTACTTC CASSYGQGSYEQYF
. . TRBJ1-2 TRBV28 TGTGCCAGCAGTCGGGACACTTCCAGGTTTAACTATGGCTACACCTTC CASSRDTSRFNYGYTF
TRBD1 once TRBJ2-5 TRBV28 TGTGCCAGCAACGTGGACAGGGGGCGCTTAGGGACCCAGTACTTC CASNVDRGRLGTQYF
. . TRBJ2-1 TRBV19 TGTGCCAGTAGTACCTTCATATCCACAGGGTACAATGAGCAGTTCTTC CASSTFISTGYNEQFF
. . TRBJ2-1 TRBV5-8 TGTGCCAGCAGCTTGGGACTCAGCTCCTACAATGAGCAGTTCTTC CASSLGLSSYNEQFF
. . TRBJ2-7 TRBV7-2 TGTGCCAGCAGCCCCGTGGGCTCATACACCTACGAGCAGTACTTC CASSPVGSYTYEQYF
TRBD1 . TRBJ1-4 TRBV27 TGTGCCAGCAGTCTTACAGGGGTCGGGCTTAATGAAAAACTGTTTTTT CASSLTGVGLNEKLFF
. . TRBJ2-4 TRBV21-1 TGTGCCAGCAGCAGTCGAGGACAGGGTGAAGCCAAAAACATTCAGTACTTC CASSSRGQGEAKNIQYF
. . TRBJ1-2 TRBV29-1 TGCAGCGTTGTCCCCCGTCCCCTTGAGGGCTACACCTTC CSVVPRPLEGYTF
. . TRBJ2-1 TRBV6-2/TRBV6-3 TGTGCCAGCAGTTACCCCTCCGAGGGGGTTCTGGGCTTCAATGAGCAGTTCTTC CASSYPSEGVLGFNEQFF
TRBD2 . TRBJ2-7 TRBV7-2 TGTGCCAGCAAGGCTAGCGGCCGGACCTACGAGCAGTACTTC CASKASGRTYEQYF
. . TRBJ1-2 TRBV5-1 TGCGCCAGCAGCTTTGCGGCGGGTGTCTATGGCTACACCTTC CASSFAAGVYGYTF
. few TRBJ1-4 TRBV15 TGTGCCACCAGCAGTTTGGTCGAGAGTAATGAAAAACTGTTTTTT CATSSLVESNEKLFF
. . TRBJ1-5 TRBV6-5 TGTGCCAGCTCTCTCGACAGAAGCAATCAGCCCCAGCATTTT CASSLDRSNQPQHF
TRBD1 . TRBJ1-4 TRBV11-2 TGTGCCAGCAGCCAATGGGGACAGGGGTTTTCGACTAATGAAAAACTATTTTTT CASSQWGQGFSTNEKLFF
. . TRBJ1-6 TRBV6-5 TGTGCCAGCAGACAAGTCTCGGCGGGTTATTCACCCCTCCACTTT CASRQVSAGYSPLHF
TRBD1 . TRBJ2-7 TRBV15 TGTGCCACCAGCGAGAGGAGCGACAGGGGCGTTAACGAGCAGTACTTC CATSERSDRGVNEQYF
TRBD1 once TRBJ2-7 TRBV28 TGTGCCAGCAGTATCCGACAGGGGCGCTCCTACGAGCAGTACTTC CASSIRQGRSYEQYF
TRBD1 few TRBJ1-5 TRBV4-1 TGCGCCAGCAGCCAAGACCCAGGACAGGGGGATTGGAATCAGCCCCAGCATTTT CASSQDPGQGDWNQPQHF
TRBD1 . TRBJ2-2 TRBV6-2/TRBV6-3 TGTGCCAGCAGTTATACCCGCCAAGGGGGCATTGGGAACACCGGGGAGCTGTTTTTT CASSYTRQGGIGNTGELFF
. . TRBJ1-2 TRBV5-1 TGCGCCAGCAGCCAAGGACAGAATAACTATGGCTACACCTTC CASSQGQNNYGYTF
TRBD1 . TRBJ2-1 TRBV5-1 TGCGCCAGCAGCACGCGGACAGGCTACAATGAGCAGTTCTTC CASSTRTGYNEQFF
. . TRBJ2-5 TRBV6-1 TGTGCCAGCAGTGACGCGCGTCTCGGCGGGACAGAGACCCAGTACTTC CASSDARLGGTETQYF
. . TRBJ2-6 TRBV7-8 TGTGCCAGCAGCTCCGGCTCTGGGGCCAACGTCCTGACTTTC CASSSGSGANVLTF
. . TRBJ2-7 TRBV28 TGTGCCAGCAGTGCCTCCCGGGAGCAGTACTTC CASSASREQYF
. . TRBJ1-6 TRBV19 TGTGCCAGTAGCGGTAGCGGGGATGGTGGCCCCCTCCACTTT CASSGSGDGGPLHF
. . TRBJ2-1 TRBV11-2 TGTGCCAGCAGCTTGACGGGGAGCTCCTACAATGAGCAGTTCTTC CASSLTGSSYNEQFF
. . TRBJ2-1 TRBV15 TGTGCCACCAGCAGTTGGAGCTCCTACAATGAGCAGTTCTTC CATSSWSSYNEQFF
TRBD1 . TRBJ1-6 TRBV5-4 TGTGCCAGCAGTCCCTCCGGACAGGGTTCTCTTAATTCACCCCTCCACTTT CASSPSGQGSLNSPLHF
TRBD2 . TRBJ2-5 TRBV2 TGTGCCAGCGAATTAGCGGGAGGGACGCGGACCCAGTACTTC CASELAGGTRTQYF
. . TRBJ2-7 TRBV6-5 TGTGCCAGCAGTTACTCCTTCGCGGCGACTTCCTACGAGCAGTACTTC CASSYSFAATSYEQYF
. . TRBJ2-3 TRBV4-1 TGCGCCAGCAGCCAAGAAGGAGCGTTAGGTACGCAGTATTTT CASSQEGALGTQYF
TRBD1 . TRBJ1-1 TRBV2 TGTGCCAGCTCTTTAAGCGGACAGGTGGGCACTGAAGCTTTCTTT CASSLSGQVGTEAFF